This T cell receptor beta chain was observed in a study of naive and memory T cell subsets. This CDR3 comprises 17 residues. Germline CDR1 DFQATT, CDR2 SNEGSKA (reference sequence). Trimming at V came to 0 bases and at J to 1 base, leaving 3 bases not matched to a gene. Two oligonucleotides, mixed equimolar, formed the beta constant-region primer covering TRBC1 and TRBC2. Four rounds of PCR amplified the ligated cDNA using nested alpha and beta constant-region primers plus SP2. Each CDR3 protein gets one entry after TCRdb re-called the UMI-ligation and nested PCR reads with MiXCR. Of over 75,000 distinct CDR3 sequences listed, 13% are singletons. Cells stained for CD3, CD4, CD8, CD45RA, CD27 and viability were sorted into four CD45RA/CD27 subsets. This clonotype has at least ten counts.

This sequence was found in a human donor in good health. The rearrangement links TRBV20-1 to TRBJ2-3; 14 bases match TRBD2. Material for sequencing was central memory CD4+ T cells from blood. CDR3: CSARDRGLAGGTDTQYF. CDR3 bases: TGCAGTGCTAGAGATAGGGGACTAGCGGGAGGCACAGATACGCAGTATTTT.